This TCR beta chain was retrieved from a study of brain T cells in children with intractable seizures. Time point noted: blood from clinic visit 5 months post-surgery; TSC patient then seizure free. The method was immunoSEQ multiplex PCR; TCRdb's version includes in-frame clones alone and lacks a portion of them. The sample holds about 340,000 clones, about 93% seen once. This clonotype was obtained from a boy under three years old with tuberous sclerosis and intractable seizures. The sample here was peripheral blood, taken 5 to 6 months after surgery.

The chain's CDR3 is CASSIYRGGDTEAFF. In nucleotides, the CDR3 is TGCGCCAGCAGCATCTACAGGGGTGGTGACACTGAAGCTTTCTTT. V gene TRBV5-1 combines with J gene TRBJ1-1; TRBD1 agrees at 7 bases. The CDR3 loop spans 15 amino acids. Germline V gene sequence: CDR1 SGHRS, CDR2 YFSETQ. The ends lost 4 bases at V and 3 bases at J; junction bases unmatched: 9.